Below, 8 T cell receptor beta chains from the same sample are listed, as sequenced in a study of blood T cell repertoires in COVID-19. Assay used: immunoSEQ multiplex PCR; TCRdb lists only in-frame clones, some missing. Seen here are some 20,000 clones, around 87% observed once, and the top ten hold less than 20%. The sequencing sample was made of peripheral blood. These receptors originate from a man in his 70s with acute or convalescent COVID-19.

The chain combines TRBV6-5 with TRBJ1-2; 7 bases line up with TRBD1. Germline CDR1 is MNHEY and CDR2 is SVGAGI. V shed 8 bases and J 7 bases; nucleotides not matched to a gene: 7. The CDR3 is made up of 12 amino acids. DNA of the CDR3: TGTGCCAGCGTACCCTACAGGGGTGGCTACACCTTC. Its protein is CASVPYRGGYTF.

This clone was picked up one time. In nucleotides, the CDR3 is TGTGCCAGTAGTATTAGTACGAATTACGAGCAGTACTTC. Translation gives CASSISTNYEQYF. This rearrangement joins TRBV19 to TRBJ2-7; D is undetermined. CDR3 size: 13 residues. Germline V gene sequence: CDR1 LNHDA, CDR2 SQIVND (reference sequence). V lost 3 bases and J lost 4, with 10 bases in between.

The genes are TRBV6-5 and TRBJ2-1, with TRBD1 matching over 9 bases. This CDR3 region has 14 residues. V lost 5 bases and J lost 8; bases outside the gene matches: 7. Looked up from germline, CDR1 is MNHEY and CDR2 is SVGAGI. CDR3 in DNA: TGTGCCAGCAGTCTCACTACAGGGGGCGATGAGCAGTTCTTC. Translated: CASSLTTGGDEQFF.

The rearrangement links TRBV6-5 to TRBJ2-7, with 12 bases identical to TRBD2. V dropped 7 bases and J dropped 2; count of bases not matched to a gene: 3. Germline V lookup: CDR1 MNHEY, CDR2 SVGAGI. The CDR3 loop spans 14 amino acids. CDR3 residues: CASKRTSGTYEQYF. The CDR3 DNA sequence: TGTGCCAGCAAGAGGACTAGCGGGACCTACGAGCAGTACTTC.

The genes are TRBV5-4 and TRBJ1-2; TRBD1 agrees at 10 bases. This CDR3 is 14 amino acids long. V trimming: 3 bases; J trimming: 8 bases; junction bases outside the gene matches: 7. CDR1 SGHNT and CDR2 YYREEE come from the germline V gene (reference sequence). The CDR3 region is CASSWDRGERGYTF. The CDR3 DNA follows: TGTGCCAGCAGCTGGGACAGGGGAGAGAGGGGCTACACCTTC.

The rearrangement joins TRBV7-2 to TRBJ2-3, with 7 bases identical to TRBD2. Unmatched junction bases numbered 6, after V lost 5 bases and J lost 1 base. This CDR3 has 15 residues. Germline CDR1 and CDR2: SGHTA and FQGNSA. CDR3 DNA: TGTGCCAGCAGCACGAACCTAGCGGGCACAGATACGCAGTATTTT. It yields the protein CASSTNLAGTDTQYF.

The V gene is TRBV5-4, the J gene TRBJ2-5; D gene ambiguous. V gave up 0 bases and J gave up 5 bases, with 14 bases separating them. Germline V gives CDR1 SGHNT, CDR2 YYREEE (reference sequence). The CDR3 covers 15 residues. CDR3: CASSLGQTPGETQYF. The DNA of the CDR3 is TGTGCCAGCAGCTTGGGGCAGACCCCCGGGGAGACCCAGTACTTC.

By sample fraction, this clone is medium-sized. V gene TRBV7-3 combines with J gene TRBJ2-5; 14 bases are shared with TRBD2. Germline CDR1 and CDR2: SGHTA and FQGTGA. The CDR3 totals 17 residues. J gave up 2 bases and V 4 bases, and 6 bases lay outside the gene matches. CDR3 amino acids: CASSSGLAGVWQETQYF. The CDR3, as DNA: TGTGCCAGCAGCTCGGGACTAGCGGGAGTTTGGCAAGAGACCCAGTACTTC.